This T cell receptor beta chain was identified during a study of T cells in Graves' hyperthyroidism and ophthalmopathy. Looking at the study overall: Initial diagnosis, before any treatment, was when peripheral blood was collected.

Study conclusions and caveats: Stable hyperthyroidism and ophthalmopathy were separated using 13 V-J signatures. Ophthalmopathy, which appeared later, was predicted by the model a median roughly 6.6 months before onset.

The CDR3 runs to 15 residues. Trimming stripped 3 bases from V and 0 bases from J, with 12 bases between. From germline, CDR1 is SGHRS and CDR2 YFSETQ. Of note for this clonotype: Its antigen is not identified.

Exclusion of a patient resulted from uncontrolled infection, other autoimmune disease, pregnancy or lactation. The CDR3 regions of TCR beta were amplified from RNA transcripts. First-round RT-PCR targeting the TCR CDR3 was performed with the HTBI primer set. TCRdb used MiXCR to reprocess the multiplex PCR reads, holding one entry per CDR3 protein. This table has some 550,000 distinct CDR3 sequences, roughly 20% appearing once. This TCR was recovered from a man younger than 35 with Graves' hyperthyroidism. V usage is TRBV5-1 and J usage is TRBJ1-1; the D is unclear. Specimen: blood. CDR3 in DNA: TGCGCCAGCAGCTCAGATCCGGCGATGAACACTGAAGCTTTCTTT. Protein sequence: CASSSDPAMNTEAFF.